This T cell receptor beta chain came from a study of CD8 T cells in ankylosing spondylitis (dated by TCRdb to 2016 to 2017). Concerning the study at large: To find TCR variants linked to disease, the study profiled T cell receptor beta repertoires in ankylosing spondylitis patients and healthy donors. The full study cohort was made up of 20 to 25 ankylosing spondylitis patients and fewer than 120 healthy donors. Peripheral blood samples were taken, and synovial fluid was additionally collected from ankylosing spondylitis patients. The full study reports these points: The disease-linked clones had a CD8+ phenotype and were found at relatively low frequencies in peripheral blood. Some TCR beta motif variants had previously been reported in synovial fluid and blood of reactive arthritis patients, which suggested common disease-initiation mechanisms. A TCR beta motif of eight highly homologous amino acid variants appeared characteristic of blood from ankylosing spondylitis patients. Significant enrichment of the disease-linked clones was reported in matched synovial fluid samples from ankylosing spondylitis patients.

In the germline V gene (reference sequence), CDR1 corresponds to SEHNR and CDR2 to FQNEAQ. From the cysteine up to the phenylalanine, the CDR3 has a length of 12 residues. The DNA shown is the 36-base CDR3, in frame from base 1. V ends up 5 bases short and J 11 bases short, with an unmatched junction base count of 8. Sequencing took place on an Illumina HiSeq 2500. Quantitative 5'-RACE with molecular barcodes was the method used to prepare the TCR beta libraries. The paper's data handling went like this. A new computational method, built on a probabilistic model of VDJ rearrangement, was used to identify disease-linked TCR variants. TCRdb applied fastp at Q25 and MiXCR to the public reads, then kept only in-frame beta chains. Identical CDR3 proteins give one entry, which carries the most common genes and DNA. TCRdb, not the original authors, processed these V and J calls. The sample has 350,000 to 400,000 distinct CDR3 sequences on record, approximately 22% of them singletons. The ten most abundant clones make up around 12% of the sample.

To note about this clonotype: Its target antigen remains unknown. No base-level quality is on record; no much larger clone is a single base apart.

The V and J segments used are TRBV7-9 and TRBJ1-1, and TRBD1 matches 7 of the central bases. Sequenced: blood, either unsorted or a sorted T cell fraction (not recorded which). The clonotype comes from a male donor with ankylosing spondylitis or in good health (not recorded which). The DNA reads as follows: TGTGCCAGCAGCGCAGACAGGGTCGGGGCTTTCTTT. Its protein is CASSADRVGAFF.